The source of this TCR beta chain is a study of Graves' ophthalmopathy and Graves' hyperthyroidism. This clonotype was recorded at least ten times. A read error may produce the germline difference seen at one junction end. As the template, RNA transcripts were used to amplify TCR beta CDR3 regions. RT-PCR was first run with HTBI primers, then multiplex PCR in a second round. TCRdb re-derived calls from the multiplex PCR reads in MiXCR, one entry per CDR3 protein. The sample has under 350,000 distinct CDR3 sequences, under 20% seen once. The CDR3 is made up of 12 amino acids. Looked up from germline, CDR1 is SGHVS and CDR2 is FQNEAQ.

The sequence derives from an adult man with Graves' ophthalmopathy. The chain carries TRBV7-8 and TRBJ1-1; a weak D match, TRBD1 (5 bases). The sample taken for sequencing was peripheral blood. CDR3 sequence reads: CASSSLPGNASF. As DNA, the CDR3 is TGTGCCAGCAGCTCCCTTCCAGGGAACGCTTCCTTT.